This TCR beta chain was recorded in a study of blood T cell repertoires in COVID-19. Study context: T cells, B-cell-depleted T cells, or PBMCs provided the cDNA or gDNA that served as material.

V trimming: 3 bases; J trimming: 1 base; junction bases outside the gene matches: 3. CDR1 and CDR2 (germline): PRHDT, FYEKMQ (reference sequence). CDR3 length: 15 residues. Libraries were prepared by immunoSEQ multiplex PCR; TCRdb keeps only in-frame clonotypes and omits some of them. Among fewer than 200,000 clones listed, just under 85% were seen once. The chain links TRBV13 to TRBJ2-7, with 10 bases lining up with TRBD1. The clonotype originates from a man in his forties who had recovered from COVID-19. Material: peripheral blood. The CDR3, as DNA: TGTGCCAGCAGCTTGGGGACAGGGGAGTCCTACGAGCAGTACTTC. This sequence encodes CASSLGTGESYEQYF.